This T cell receptor (beta chain) emerged from a study of molecular identifiers for immune sequencing clone quantification. Between roughly 18,000 and 1,100,000 sorted cells, with 10%, 30% or 50% RNA, yielded naive CD8 libraries. As CD8+CD4-CCR7+CD45RA+ cells, naive CD8 T cells were sorted. Germline V gene sequence: CDR1 LNHNV, CDR2 YYDKDF (reference sequence). Deletions cut 5 bases from V and 5 bases from J, with 16 bases between. The length of the CDR3 is 14 residues. In TCRdb, the PCR reads were re-called with MiXCR into one record per CDR3 protein. The data hold 460,000 or so distinct CDR3 sequences, with 25% observed a single time. Study conclusions and caveats: Whereas clones above 20 RNA copies held under 1% of naive-cell molecules, they held over 98% of effector molecules.

A word on this clonotype: The antigen is not known.

V and J are TRBV15 and TRBJ2-7; D ambiguous. The sequenced material came from naive CD8+ T cells from blood, with Jurkat cell RNA spiked in. Stated subset: FACS-sorted CD8+CD4-CCR7+CD45RA+ naive T cells. The source of this sequence is a human donor in good health. Some libraries in this study had Jurkat cell RNA spiked in. CDR3 loop: CATSFGPRQNEQYF. The CDR3 bases are TGTGCCACCAGCTTCGGACCACGCCAGAACGAGCAGTACTTC.